This TCR beta chain is from a study of shared clonotypes between healthy human individuals (dated by TCRdb to about 2020). Turning to the overall study: A couple of women and a few men aged 18 to 49 years were included in the cohort. For each donor, three plates each were used for CD4 naive and CD4 memory, two plates were used for CD8 naive, and one plate was used for CD8 memory. The study deeply sequenced blood TCR repertoires of five healthy adults to estimate repertoire size and the extent of clonotype sharing between individuals. Different laboratories and diverse techniques were used to prepare libraries and sequence TCR repertoires, to increase sequencing depth and limit assay-specific biases. Leukapheresis yielded between about 0.85 and 10 billion PBMCs per donor. Results and caveats for the whole study, not just this receptor: Sharing across a few donors was observed for around 5% of naive CD4, under 4% of naive CD8, about 2.3% of memory CD4, and around 0.4% of memory CD8 clonotypes. Sampling was restricted to blood, and TCR repertoires in tissue are likely to differ from TCR repertoires in blood. Pairwise subsampling led to the expectation that sequencing depth would affect the degree of clonotype sharing among donors. Higher generation probabilities were observed for clonotypes shared by all four sorted-subset donors than for non-shared clonotypes. Estimated clonotype richness was generally larger for naive than for memory subsets. The small number of donors limited the genetic and exposure-history diversity represented. Even with the large sequencing depth, rarefaction of the sorted-subset datasets indicated that sequencing was incomplete.

CD8 naive samples were CD45RO-negative cells positively selected for CCR7, giving a CD45RA+CCR7+ population that excluded TemRA cells. The donors were healthy, HIV-negative adults who had no recently reported acute infections or vaccinations. Only Caucasian adults living in Nashville, Tennessee, USA were represented among the donors. Blood was collected by leukapheresis, and PBMCs were isolated by Ficoll-Histopaque density gradient centrifugation and then cryopreserved in liquid nitrogen vapor phase. Analytical flow cytometry was used to check the purity and quantity of every magnetically sorted T cell population. From each sorted fraction, genomic DNA was isolated and quantified by UV absorbance on a Nanodrop 2000c. This clone appeared a single time. Its antigen remains unidentified. There are no base qualities to consult, and no much larger clone falls within one base. TCR CDR3 regions were amplified from genomic DNA by multiplex PCR using the deep immunoSEQ assay. Extracted genomic DNA from each cell subset was distributed evenly across all wells of several immunoSEQ 96-well plates, and each plate was treated as a replicate. Each replicate PCR for sorted subsets received 200 ng genomic DNA, equal to around 32,000 T cell genomes. Purified libraries were measured with a Qubit 3.0 fluorometer, size-checked on a Bioanalyzer 2100, and measured again with the KAPA Library Quantification kit. Every immunoSEQ 96-well plate was sequenced on a separate single-read 150-cycle Illumina NextSeq 550 flow cell. The paper's processing steps were these. The immunoSEQ output contained only junctional sequences without quality scores, so filtering could not match that applied to full-length reads. Sequences were annotated with PyIR, a Python wrapper for IgBLAST v1.9, and V/J genes and CDR3 were assigned using IMGT germline references. Reads were removed for weak V/J assignments (E-value above 1e-6), missing CDR3, stop codons, out-of-frame junctions, or ambiguous translated residues. V3J clonotypes were defined as sequences sharing an identical inferred V gene, J gene, and CDR3 amino acid sequence. To compute the percentage overlap between repertoires, the number of shared unique clonotypes was divided by the size of the smaller repertoire. Repertoire richness was assessed with RTK rarefaction, the Chao1 estimator, and Recon v2.1 estimates of unobserved clonotypes. OLGA was used to compute generation probabilities for all TCRbeta clonotypes that the gDNA method yielded from a handful of donors. The clones in this table, taken by TCRdb from immuneACCESS, are in-frame only. Not every clone is retained; where verified, under half of the shortfall comes from an unresolved V gene, and the cause of the rest is unknown. V and J calls and clone size are those listed in that table; D and trimming were worked out from the DNA. Present in this sample are 560,000 or so clones, approximately 96% of which were seen just once. Approximately 0.1% of the sample is in the top ten clones.

There are 12 amino acids in the CDR3, from cysteine to phenylalanine inclusive. Left in the record is the CDR3 DNA by itself, 36 bases read in frame from the first base. The trim is 4 bases for V and 6 bases for J, with a gap of 6 bases between the germline ends. CDR1 and CDR2, looked up from the germline V gene, are MNHEY and SVGAGI. The receptor was isolated from a woman younger than 45 in good health. Rearrangement joined TRBV6-5 to TRBJ2-2; the D segment may tentatively be TRBD1 or TRBD2, each giving 5 matched bases. The sample was naive CD8+ T cells sorted from blood. In light of the paper, this sample's cell subset or site label describes: CD45RA+CCR7+. The DNA sequence is given as TGTGCCAGCAGTTGGGACGCCGGGGAGCTGTTTTTT. Its product reads: CASSWDAGELFF.